This T cell receptor (beta chain) is drawn from a study of cytomegalovirus exposure and HLA in healthy donors. The CDR3 has 14 amino acids. Trimming took off 2 bases at V and 8 bases at J, with 12 bases between the two ends. Per the germline V gene, CDR1 is SEHNR and CDR2 is FQNEAQ (reference sequence). While unrecorded immune exposures were likely, the donors were nominally healthy when sampled. PCR was performed using 60 Vbeta and 13 Jbeta primers. Sequenced by immunoSEQ multiplex PCR; TCRdb stores in-frame clones only, minus some. The sample shows roughly 180,000 clones, around 72% of them seen only once.

The chain employs TRBV7-9 and TRBJ1-4; weak D call: TRBD1 (6 bases). The receptor's source is a female donor in good health and CMV-seronegative. Sequencing was done on a sample of PBMCs. CDR3 residues: CASSLSRGEEKLFF. As DNA, the CDR3 is TGTGCCAGCAGCTTAAGCAGGGGTGAGGAAAAACTGTTTTTT. Together with reference TRBV7-9 and TRBJ1-4, the CDR3 gives the full variable domain: DTGVSQNPRHKITKRGQNVTFRCDPISEHNRLYWYRQTLGQGPEFLTYFQNEAQLEKSRLLSDRFSAERPKGSFSTLEIQRTEQGDSAMYLCASSLSRGEEKLFFGSGTQLSVL.